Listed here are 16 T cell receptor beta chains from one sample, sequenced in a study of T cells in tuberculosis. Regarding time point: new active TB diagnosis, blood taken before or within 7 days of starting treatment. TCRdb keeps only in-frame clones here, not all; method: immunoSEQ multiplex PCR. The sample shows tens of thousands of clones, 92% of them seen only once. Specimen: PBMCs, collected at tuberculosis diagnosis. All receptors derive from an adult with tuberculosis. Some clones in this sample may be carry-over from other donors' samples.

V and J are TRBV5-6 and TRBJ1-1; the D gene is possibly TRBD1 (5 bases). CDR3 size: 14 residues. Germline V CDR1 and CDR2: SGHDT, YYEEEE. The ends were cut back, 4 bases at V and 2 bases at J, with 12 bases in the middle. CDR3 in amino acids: CASSENRRNTEAFF. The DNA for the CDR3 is TGTGCCAGCAGCGAAAACAGGCGAAACACTGAAGCTTTCTTT.

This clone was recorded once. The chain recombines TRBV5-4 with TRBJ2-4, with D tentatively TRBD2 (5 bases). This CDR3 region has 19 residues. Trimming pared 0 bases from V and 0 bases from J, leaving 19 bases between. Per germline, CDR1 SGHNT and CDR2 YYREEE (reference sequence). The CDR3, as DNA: TGTGCCAGCAGCTTGGGGGGAGATGGGAGAATAATAGCCAAAAACATTCAGTACTTC. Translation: CASSLGGDGRIIAKNIQYF.

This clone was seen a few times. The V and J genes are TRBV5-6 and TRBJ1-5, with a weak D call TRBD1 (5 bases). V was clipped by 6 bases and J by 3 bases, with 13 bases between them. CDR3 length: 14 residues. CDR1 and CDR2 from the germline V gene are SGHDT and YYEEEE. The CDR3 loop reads CASTFGGFNQPQHF. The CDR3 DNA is TGTGCCAGCACCTTCGGGGGATTCAATCAGCCCCAGCATTTT.

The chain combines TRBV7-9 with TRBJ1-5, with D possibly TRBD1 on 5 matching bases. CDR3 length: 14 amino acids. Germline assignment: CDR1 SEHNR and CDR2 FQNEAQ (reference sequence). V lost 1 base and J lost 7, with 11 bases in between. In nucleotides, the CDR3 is TGTGCCAGCAGCTTAGGCCAGGGAGGCCAGCCCCAGCATTTT. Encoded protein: CASSLGQGGQPQHF.

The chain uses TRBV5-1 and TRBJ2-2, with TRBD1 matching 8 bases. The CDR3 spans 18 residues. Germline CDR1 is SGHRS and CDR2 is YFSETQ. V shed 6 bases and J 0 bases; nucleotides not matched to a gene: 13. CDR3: CASNPGSGQVPNTGELFF. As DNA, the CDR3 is TGCGCCAGCAATCCAGGATCGGGACAGGTGCCGAACACCGGGGAGCTGTTTTTT.

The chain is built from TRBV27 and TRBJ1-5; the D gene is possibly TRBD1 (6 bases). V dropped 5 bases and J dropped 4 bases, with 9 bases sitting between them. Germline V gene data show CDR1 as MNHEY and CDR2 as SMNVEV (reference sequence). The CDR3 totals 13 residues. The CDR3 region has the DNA TGTGCCAGCAGTCCTACAGGGAATCAGCCCCAGCATTTT. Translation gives CASSPTGNQPQHF.

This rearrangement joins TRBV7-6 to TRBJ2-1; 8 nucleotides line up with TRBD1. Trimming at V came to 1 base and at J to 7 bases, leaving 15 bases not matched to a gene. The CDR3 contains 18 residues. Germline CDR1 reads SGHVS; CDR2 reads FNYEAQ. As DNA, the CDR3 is TGTGCCAGCAGCTTAGGTTGGGCCACAGGGGGGAGCGAGAATGAGCAGTTCTTC. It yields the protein CASSLGWATGGSENEQFF.

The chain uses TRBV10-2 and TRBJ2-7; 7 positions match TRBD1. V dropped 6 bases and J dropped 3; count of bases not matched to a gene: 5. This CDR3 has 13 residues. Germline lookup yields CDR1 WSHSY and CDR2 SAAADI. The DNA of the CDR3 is TGCGCCAGCAGCCATACAGGGGACTACGAGCAGTACTTC. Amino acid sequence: CASSHTGDYEQYF.

The CDR3 protein is CASSEDLQGLEAFF. CDR3 coding DNA: TGTGCCAGCAGTGAAGATCTACAGGGCTTGGAAGCTTTCTTT. V and J are TRBV6-1 and TRBJ1-1, with a weak D call TRBD1 (6 bases). The V end was cut by 1 base, the J end by 8 bases, with 14 bases between. The CDR3 is 14 residues long. The germline gives CDR1 MNHNS, CDR2 SASEGT.

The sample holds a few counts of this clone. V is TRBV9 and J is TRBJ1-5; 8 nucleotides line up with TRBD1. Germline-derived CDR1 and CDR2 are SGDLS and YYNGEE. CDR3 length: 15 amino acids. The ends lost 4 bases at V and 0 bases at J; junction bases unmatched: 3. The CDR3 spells CASSPGTGSNQPQHF. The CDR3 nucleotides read TGTGCCAGCAGCCCAGGGACAGGTAGCAATCAGCCCCAGCATTTT.

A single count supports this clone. CDR3 coding DNA: TGTGCCAGCTCACCCTTGGACAGTCGCAATCAGCCCCAGCATTTT. Translated: CASSPLDSRNQPQHF. This chain links TRBV18 with TRBJ1-5; D might be TRBD1 (6 bases). V lost 3 bases and J 2 bases, leaving 11 bases between the germline ends. Germline V gene sequence: CDR1 KGHSH, CDR2 LQKENI. CDR3 size: 15 residues.

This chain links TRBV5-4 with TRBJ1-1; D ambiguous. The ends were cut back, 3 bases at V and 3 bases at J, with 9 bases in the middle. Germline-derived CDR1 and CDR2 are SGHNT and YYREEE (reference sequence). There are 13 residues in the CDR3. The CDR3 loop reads CASSYLADTEAFF. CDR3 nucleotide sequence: TGTGCCAGCAGCTACCTCGCGGACACTGAAGCTTTCTTT.

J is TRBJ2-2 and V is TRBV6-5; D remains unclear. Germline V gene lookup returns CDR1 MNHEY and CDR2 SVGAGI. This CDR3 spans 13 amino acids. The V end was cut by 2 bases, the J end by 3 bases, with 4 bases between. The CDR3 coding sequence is TGTGCCAGCAGTTACGAGTACACCGGGGAGCTGTTTTTT. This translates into CASSYEYTGELFF.

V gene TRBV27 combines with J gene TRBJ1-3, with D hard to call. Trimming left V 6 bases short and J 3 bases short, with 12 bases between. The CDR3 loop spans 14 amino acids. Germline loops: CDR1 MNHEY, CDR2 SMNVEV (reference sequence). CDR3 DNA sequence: TGTGCCAGCAGGGACTCCGGAGGTGGAAACACCATATATTTT. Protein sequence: CASRDSGGGNTIYF.

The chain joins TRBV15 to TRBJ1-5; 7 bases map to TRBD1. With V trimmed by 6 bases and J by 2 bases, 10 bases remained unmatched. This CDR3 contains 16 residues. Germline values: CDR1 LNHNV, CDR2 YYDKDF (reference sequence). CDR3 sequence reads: CATSPRTGDGNQPQHF. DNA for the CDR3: TGTGCCACCAGTCCCAGAACAGGGGATGGCAATCAGCCCCAGCATTTT.

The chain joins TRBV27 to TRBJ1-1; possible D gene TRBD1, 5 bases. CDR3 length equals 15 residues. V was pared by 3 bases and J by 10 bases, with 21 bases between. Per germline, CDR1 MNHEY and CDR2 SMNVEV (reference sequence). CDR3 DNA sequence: TGTGCCAGCAGTTTCTCCCGGGGGGGGAGGGTGATAGCTTTCTTT. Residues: CASSFSRGGRVIAFF.